These T cell receptor beta chains were read from a single sample in a study of blood T cell repertoires in COVID-19. TCRdb's copy holds only in-frame clones and misses some; the assay was immunoSEQ multiplex PCR. Of 150,000 to 200,000 clones listed, around four fifths were seen once; the top ten hold around 15%. Sequences were obtained from PBMCs or T cells enriched from blood (not recorded which). These receptor sequences come from a woman aged 50 to 60 who had recovered from COVID-19. Both conserved end residues are part of each CDR3. The D gene is left open where the match is weak. Size tells how often a clone was seen (once, few, many) or the class of an expanded clone, and some rows leave it out.

j_call clone_size d_call v_call cdr3_nt cdr3_aa
TRBJ2-1 . TRBD2 TRBV2 TGTGCCAGCAGTAAGGAGCGGGAGGGGGTTGAGTTCTTC CASSKEREGVEFF
TRBJ1-5 . . TRBV5-4 TGTGCCAGCAGCTTGGGAGGCGTTCATAGCAATCAGCCCCAGCATTTT CASSLGGVHSNQPQHF
TRBJ2-1 . . TRBV11-2 TGTGCCAGCAGCCGAGAGGTCAGGGGAGTTGGTGAGCAGTTCTTC CASSREVRGVGEQFF
TRBJ2-7 . TRBD2 TRBV28 TGTGCCAGCAGCCCCCCTAGCGGGGCCTACGAGCAGTACTTC CASSPPSGAYEQYF
TRBJ2-5 . TRBD2 TRBV6-1 TGTGCCAGCAGTGAAGGCGGGGGGCGGGAGACCCAGTACTTC CASSEGGGRETQYF
TRBJ2-1 . TRBD1 TRBV28 TGTGCCAGCAGTTTATCCGGGACAGGGAAGAATGAGCAGTTCTTC CASSLSGTGKNEQFF
TRBJ2-3 . . TRBV24-1 TGTGCCACCAGTGATGACAAAAGCACAGATACGCAGTATTTT CATSDDKSTDTQYF
TRBJ1-5 . . TRBV30 TGTGCCTGGAGGGGAGGGGGATCTGGCAATCAGCCCCAGCATTTT CAWRGGGSGNQPQHF
TRBJ1-1 . . TRBV7-9 TGTGCCAGCAGCTCCATGGACAGCGGCACTGAAGCTTTCTTT CASSSMDSGTEAFF
TRBJ2-7 . TRBD1 TRBV6-5 TGTGCCAGCCGGATGGGGACAGGGCCCTACGAGCAGTACTTC CASRMGTGPYEQYF
TRBJ2-2 many . TRBV7-2 TGTGCCAGCAGCTTTCGGCTAGCAGCCGACACCGGGGAGCTGTTTTTT CASSFRLAADTGELFF
TRBJ1-1 . TRBD1 TRBV27 TGTGCCAGCAGTCCCGGGACAGGGGGCGGGTTAGCTTTCTTT CASSPGTGGGLAFF
TRBJ1-1 medium-sized . TRBV19 TGTGCCAGTACCCTAACAGGGACCGGCGCTGAAGCTTTCTTT CASTLTGTGAEAFF
TRBJ1-3 once . TRBV30 TGTGCCTGGAGTGTTTGGACAGCGAGTTCTGGAAACACCATATATTTT CAWSVWTASSGNTIYF